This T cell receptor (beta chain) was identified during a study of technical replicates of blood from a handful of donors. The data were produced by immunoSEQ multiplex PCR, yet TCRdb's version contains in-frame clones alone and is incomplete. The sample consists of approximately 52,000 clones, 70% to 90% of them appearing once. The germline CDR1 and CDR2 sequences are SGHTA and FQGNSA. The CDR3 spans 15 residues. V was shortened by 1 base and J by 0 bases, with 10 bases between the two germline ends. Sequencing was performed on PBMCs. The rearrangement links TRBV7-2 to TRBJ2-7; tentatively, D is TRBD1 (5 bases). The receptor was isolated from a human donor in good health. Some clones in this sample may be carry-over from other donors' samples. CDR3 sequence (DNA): TGTGCCAGCAGCTTAGTTCAGGGCGCCTCCTACGAGCAGTACTTC. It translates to CASSLVQGASYEQYF.